This entry lists 6 T cell receptor beta chains sequenced from one sample in a study of OX40 agonist ivuxolimab in advanced cancers. Libraries were built with the immunoSEQ multiplex PCR assay. TCRdb re-hosts the immuneACCESS table, in-frame sequences only. Its copies lack some clones; in the studies checked, an unresolved V gene accounts for under half of them, and the cause for the rest is not known. Here the sample has more than 35,000 clones; over 80% occur a single time. Roughly 7% of the sample is taken by the ten largest. The sequenced sample was CD4+ or CD8+ T cells sorted from blood, obtained in a trial of the OX40 agonist ivuxolimab. All receptors derive from an adult with an advanced solid tumor such as melanoma, head and neck, liver or kidney cancer.

This clone was observed once. The chain uses TRBV11-2 and TRBJ2-7; TRBD1 agrees at 7 bases. This CDR3 has 14 residues. Germline lookup yields CDR1 SGHAT and CDR2 FQNNGV. V lost 5 bases, J lost 0 bases, and 4 bases stayed unmatched. CDR3 protein: CASSQQGLSYEQYF. As DNA, the CDR3 is TGTGCCAGCAGCCAACAGGGGCTCTCCTACGAGCAGTACTTC.

The chain is built from TRBV18 and TRBJ1-3; perhaps TRBD1 as D (5 bases). Germline V gene data show CDR1 as KGHSH and CDR2 as LQKENI. The CDR3 loop spans 16 amino acids. Trimming cost V 0 bases and J 3 bases, with 12 bases left between them. In nucleotides, the CDR3 is TGTGCCAGCTCACCACCAGGGGCTCTACTTGGAAACACCATATATTTT. Protein sequence: CASSPPGALLGNTIYF.

A word on this clone: The germline gene is not matched at one end of the junction; a read error may be the cause. The genes are TRBV11-2 and TRBJ2-7; weak D call: TRBD2 (5 bases). CDR1 and CDR2 from the germline V gene are SGHAT and FQNNGV. This CDR3 region has 15 residues. The CDR3 bases are TGTGCCAGCACCTTAACGGGGTTAGGGTCCTACGAGCAGTACTTC. Translated, it gives CASTLTGLGSYEQYF.

This chain joins TRBV5-8 and TRBJ2-1; 12 bases are a match to TRBD2. The CDR3 runs 16 residues. V was clipped by 3 bases and J by 6 bases; unmatched bases: 7. CDR1 is SGHTS, CDR2 YDEGEE, per germline. The CDR3 DNA follows: TGTGCCAGCAGCTCCACCGGGACTAGCGGGCCCAATGAGCAGTTCTTC. As protein: CASSSTGTSGPNEQFF.

The chain carries TRBV7-2 and TRBJ1-1; TRBD1 might be the D (6 bases). Germline V CDR1 and CDR2: SGHTA, FQGNSA. V was pared by 6 bases and J by 5 bases, with 16 bases between. The CDR3 covers 14 residues. The CDR3 is CASRQGRAETEAFF. The CDR3 DNA reads as TGTGCCAGCAGACAGGGTAGGGCTGAGACTGAAGCTTTCTTT.

This chain links TRBV28 with TRBJ1-2, with D possibly being TRBD1 (5 bases). This CDR3 spans 14 amino acids. V lost 4 bases to trimming and J lost 4 bases, with 13 bases between them. From germline, CDR1 is MDHEN and CDR2 SYDVKM. The CDR3: CASSSPGASYGYTF. CDR3 DNA sequence: TGTGCCAGCAGTTCCCCCGGGGCAAGCTATGGCTACACCTTC.